The following is a T cell receptor (beta chain) sequence with its context. The protocol was immunoSEQ multiplex PCR, while the TCRdb copy is restricted to in-frame clones and leaves out a portion. The top ten clones hold roughly 2% of a sample with 8,900 or so clones, over 85% of them seen once. The data are from a study of graft-versus-host responses after intestinal transplantation. The CDR3 is 13 residues long. Germline trimming cut 4 bases from V and 13 bases from J; bases unmatched to any gene: 7. Germline values: CDR1 MNHEY, CDR2 SVGAGI. Here the sequenced sample was PBMCs, taken 11 days after intestinal transplantation. The chain links TRBV6-5 to TRBJ1-6; 7 bases agree with TRBD1. The sequence derives from a human patient who received an intestinal transplant, so some T cells may come from the graft donor. The CDR3: CASSFDRVGPLHF. CDR3 DNA: TGTGCCAGCAGTTTCGACAGGGTTGGTCCCCTCCACTTT.